The 25 T cell receptor beta chains below all came from one sample that was sequenced in a study of yellow fever vaccine responses in identical twins. MiXCR, applied by TCRdb to the RT-PCR reads, yields one record per CDR3 protein. The top ten hold 7% to 8% of the sample, which has under 12,000 distinct CDR3 sequences, 65% to 80% seen once. This specimen consisted of T cells from blood (PBMCs), unsorted or a sorted subset (not recorded which), obtained before or after yellow fever vaccination (not recorded which). The receptors come from a young woman who received the yellow fever vaccine.

The chain links TRBV24-1 to TRBJ1-5, with D unresolved. Deletions cut 3 bases from V and 4 bases from J, with 3 bases between. The CDR3 length is 12 residues. Germline values: CDR1 KGHDR, CDR2 SFDVKD. The CDR3 is CATSDQNQPQHF. The CDR3 nucleotides read TGTGCCACCAGTGATCAGAATCAGCCCCAGCATTTT.

The chain recombines TRBV2 with TRBJ2-7; a possible D gene is TRBD1 (5 bases). This CDR3 spans 14 amino acids. Trimming left V 4 bases short and J 0 bases short, with 10 bases between. Germline V gene data show CDR1 as SNHLY and CDR2 as FYNNEI. The CDR3: CASSGQSSSYEQYF. In DNA form, the CDR3 reads TGTGCCAGCAGTGGACAGTCAAGCTCCTACGAGCAGTACTTC.

Points on this clonotype: Germline is not matched at one junction end, which may reflect a read error. The chain has TRBV28 and TRBJ1-2, with TRBD1 matching over 8 bases. Germline-derived CDR1 and CDR2 are MDHEN and SYDVKM. The CDR3 runs 13 residues. The CDR3 nucleotides are TGTGCCAGCAGCACAGACAGGGGCTATGGCCACACCTTC. As protein: CASSTDRGYGHTF.

The V call is TRBV4-1, the J call TRBJ2-1; D possibly corresponds to TRBD1 (6 bases). Germline V gene lookup returns CDR1 MGHRA and CDR2 YSYEKL. The CDR3 spans 16 residues. Trimming removed 1 base at V and 3 bases at J, with 13 bases between. The chain's CDR3 is CASSQVPGQHYNEQFF. For the CDR3, the DNA is TGCGCCAGCAGCCAAGTCCCTGGACAGCACTACAATGAGCAGTTCTTC.

CDR3 coding DNA: TGCAGCGTTGGGGACAGAAACTATGGCTACACCTTC. Translated, it gives CSVGDRNYGYTF. The rearrangement uses TRBV29-1 and TRBJ1-2; 7 positions match TRBD1. The CDR3 has 12 amino acids. Germline V gene lookup returns CDR1 SQVTM and CDR2 ANQGSEA. The V segment lost 4 bases and the J segment 2 bases; nucleotides outside the gene matches: 1.

In DNA, the CDR3 is TGTGCCAGCAGCGGGACGGGCACTGAGCAGTTCTTC. Its protein is CASSGTGTEQFF. This rearrangement joins TRBV9 to TRBJ2-1, with unresolved D. This CDR3 is 12 amino acids long. Deletions cut 3 bases from V and 9 bases from J, with 10 bases between. Per the germline V gene, CDR1 is SGDLS and CDR2 is YYNGEE.

The chain links TRBV11-1 to TRBJ2-1, with 13 bases lining up with TRBD2. Trimming cost V 6 bases and J 5 bases; bases outside gene matches: 10. The germline CDR1 and CDR2 sequences are SGHAT and FQDESV (reference sequence). This CDR3 contains 17 residues. CDR3 protein: CASRKRGGLAGDNEQFF. As DNA, the CDR3 is TGTGCCAGCAGGAAGAGAGGAGGACTAGCGGGAGACAATGAGCAGTTCTTC.

This clonotype was seen only once. The chain carries TRBV5-6 and TRBJ2-1, with 8 bases aligning to TRBD2. The CDR3 has 13 amino acids. After removal of 4 bases from V and 6 bases from J, the junction contained 3 bases not matched to a gene. CDR1 SGHDT and CDR2 YYEEEE come from the germline V gene. In DNA, the CDR3 is TGTGCCAGCAGCCCCGGGACTAGCAATGAGCAGTTCTTC. This encodes CASSPGTSNEQFF.

The chain has TRBV2 and TRBJ2-4; TRBD1 is a possible D gene (7 bases). From germline, CDR1 is SNHLY and CDR2 FYNNEI. The CDR3 extends over 12 amino acids. V was clipped by 4 bases and J by 15 bases, with 16 bases between them. CDR3 sequence reads: CASSAKAGGRYF. CDR3 sequence (DNA): TGTGCCAGCAGTGCAAAAGCAGGGGGGCGGTACTTC. Full variable domain (missing parts from reference TRBV2 and TRBJ2-4): EPEVTQTPSHQVTQMGQEVILRCVPISNHLYFYWYRQILGQKVEFLVSFYNNEISEKSEIFDDQFSVERPDGSNFTLKIRSTKLEDSAMYFCASSAKAGGRYFGAGTRLSVL.

CDR3 amino acids: CASSEGGQPQHF. The DNA of the CDR3 is TGTGCCAGCTCGGAGGGGGGCCAGCCCCAGCATTTT. The genes are TRBV12-3 or TRBV12-4 and TRBJ1-5; maybe TRBD1 (6 bases). The CDR3 totals 12 residues. The V and J ends lost 8 bases and 7 bases respectively, with 12 bases between them.

The V and J genes are TRBV5-5 and TRBJ2-7; no reliable D call. The CDR3 loop spans 14 amino acids. Per the germline V gene, CDR1 is SGHKS and CDR2 is YYEKEE (reference sequence). Deletions cut 0 bases from V and 1 base from J, with 8 bases between. CDR3 loop: CASSLELYSYEQYV. The CDR3 DNA follows: TGTGCCAGCAGCTTGGAGCTGTATTCCTACGAGCAGTACGTC.

The V and J genes are TRBV5-5 and TRBJ2-7; 11 bases line up with TRBD1. The CDR3 sequence is 15 residues long. CDR1 is SGHKS, CDR2 YYEKEE, per germline (reference sequence). The junction had 1 base not matched to a gene; V was cut back by 2 bases and J by 0 bases. The DNA for the CDR3 is TGTGCCAGCAGCTTCGGGACAGGGGGCTCCTACGAGCAGTACGTC. It encodes CASSFGTGGSYEQYV.

J is TRBJ1-1 and V is TRBV5-6; 7 bases are a match to TRBD1. This CDR3 region has 14 residues. The trim removed 4 bases at V and 0 bases at J, leaving 3 bases unmatched. CDR1 is SGHDT and CDR2 is YYEEEE in the germline V gene. The CDR3 nucleotides read TGTGCCAGCAGCCTTGACAGGGTGAACACTGAAGCTTTCTTT. It specifies CASSLDRVNTEAFF.

The chain employs TRBV14 and TRBJ1-6; D not certain. The germline gives CDR1 SGHDN, CDR2 FVKESK. The CDR3 is 16 amino acids. The germline V and J ends were trimmed by 5 bases and 3 bases, with 14 bases remaining between them. The CDR3 DNA reads as TGTGCCAGCAGCGAACTGGACCCCCTCTATAATTCACCCCTCCACTTT. Encoded protein: CASSELDPLYNSPLHF.

The V call is TRBV19, the J call TRBJ2-7; D is possibly TRBD2 (5 bases). The CDR3 extends over 14 amino acids. V was cut by 11 bases and J by 2 bases, with 19 bases left in between. Germline CDR1 LNHDA, CDR2 SQIVND (reference sequence). CDR3 sequence: CALGLGRDPYEQYV. The CDR3 nucleotides are TGTGCCCTCGGACTGGGAAGAGACCCCTACGAGCAGTACGTC.

This clonotype came up a few times. Relative to the germline gene, one junction end is altered; a read error may explain this. The chain recombines TRBV11-3 with TRBJ2-7, with D possibly being TRBD2 (6 bases). Looked up from germline, CDR1 is SGHNT and CDR2 is YENEEA. The CDR3 contains 14 residues. The CDR3 DNA sequence: TGTGCCAGCAGCTTATTGGGACTCAACTACGAACAGTACTTC. Amino acid sequence: CASSLLGLNYEQYF.

The gene calls are TRBV20-1 and TRBJ2-3; 9 positions agree with TRBD2. The V gene end was trimmed by 4 bases and the J gene end by 4 bases; junction bases not matched to a gene: 3. Germline V gives CDR1 DFQATT, CDR2 SNEGSKA (reference sequence). The length of the CDR3 is 13 residues. CDR3 sequence reads: CSAIEREADTQYF. The CDR3 DNA reads as TGCAGTGCTATAGAGCGGGAGGCAGATACGCAGTATTTT.

The CDR3 is CASSQRLAGELFF. CDR3 DNA: TGTGCCAGCAGTCAGCGACTGGCCGGGGAGCTGTTTTTT. V gene TRBV27 combines with J gene TRBJ2-2; no clear D gene. Germline-derived CDR1 and CDR2 are MNHEY and SMNVEV (reference sequence). The CDR3 contains 13 residues. V was pared by 5 bases and J by 6 bases, with 10 bases between.

J is TRBJ2-1 and V is TRBV19; 10 nucleotides line up with TRBD2. With V trimmed by 5 bases and J by 1 base, 2 bases remained unmatched. The CDR3 is 15 amino acids. Germline V gives CDR1 LNHDA, CDR2 SQIVND (reference sequence). The CDR3 bases are TGTGCCAGTAGTCCTAGCGGGGGTTCCTACAATGAGCAGTTCTTC. Its translation: CASSPSGGSYNEQFF. The full variable domain, with the rest looked up from reference TRBV19 and TRBJ2-1, is DGGITQSPKYLFRKEGQNVTLSCEQNLNHDAMYWYRQDPGQGLRLIYYSQIVNDFQKGDIAEGYSVSREKKESFPLTVTSAQKNPTAFYLCASSPSGGSYNEQFFGPGTRLTVL.

CDR3 coding DNA: TGCAGCGTTGAAGATGTGGGAGTCCTGAGCTCCTACAATGAGCAGTTCTTC. This gives the protein CSVEDVGVLSSYNEQFF. This sequence joins TRBV29-1 and TRBJ2-1; D perhaps matches TRBD2 (5 bases). CDR3 length: 17 residues. V was shortened by 0 bases and J by 0 bases, with 15 bases between the two germline ends. Germline CDR1 reads SQVTM; CDR2 reads ANQGSEA.

The chain couples TRBV20-1 to TRBJ1-2; unclear D gene. Germline V gives CDR1 DFQATT, CDR2 SNEGSKA (reference sequence). The V gene lost 6 bases and the J gene lost 6 bases, with 14 bases spanning the gap. This CDR3 contains 12 residues. CDR3 nucleotide sequence: TGCAGTGCAACATCCCCGGAAGATGGCTACACCTTC. It is translated as CSATSPEDGYTF.

The chain joins TRBV20-1 to TRBJ2-2; D tentatively fits TRBD1 or TRBD2 (5 bases each). The CDR3 is 15 residues long. The V and J ends lost 5 bases and 1 base respectively, with 14 bases between them. The V gene's germline CDR1 is DFQATT and CDR2 SNEGSKA (reference sequence). CDR3 amino acids: CSAQKEDKNTGELFF. For the CDR3, the DNA is TGCAGTGCTCAGAAGGAGGACAAGAACACCGGGGAGCTGTTTTTT.

The chain combines TRBV10-3 with TRBJ2-3, with D maybe TRBD2 (6 bases). The germline V gene has CDR1 ENHRY and CDR2 SYGVKD. This CDR3 spans 16 amino acids. The V end lost 0 bases, the J end lost 3 bases, and 13 bases lay between the germline ends. CDR3 coding DNA: TGTGCCATCAGTGAGTCGATGGCGGGATCTACAGATACGCAGTATTTT. It codes for CAISESMAGSTDTQYF.

The sample holds a few counts of this clonotype. This sequence joins TRBV11-1 and TRBJ2-1, with D possibly matching TRBD2 (6 bases). The CDR3 extends over 14 amino acids. Per germline, CDR1 SGHAT and CDR2 FQDESV (reference sequence). The ends were cut back, 2 bases at V and 7 bases at J, with 12 bases in the middle. This CDR3 is CASSLSHGRNEQFF. The CDR3 coding sequence is TGTGCCAGCAGCTTAAGTCATGGGAGGAATGAGCAGTTCTTC. Full variable domain (remainder filled in from reference TRBV11-1 and TRBJ2-1): EAEVAQSPRYKITEKSQAVAFWCDPISGHATLYWYRQILGQGPELLVQFQDESVVDDSQLPKDRFSAERLKGVDSTLKIQPAELGDSAMYLCASSLSHGRNEQFFGPGTRLTVL.

The DNA for the CDR3 is TGTGCCAGCAGCTTGGACCGGAAAAGCACAGATACGCAGTATTTT. Translating it yields CASSLDRKSTDTQYF. The chain employs TRBV11-2 and TRBJ2-3; D is ambiguous. Trimming cost V 3 bases and J 0 bases, with 10 bases left between them. Looked up from germline, CDR1 is SGHAT and CDR2 is FQNNGV. This CDR3 has 15 residues. The full variable domain, completed using reference TRBV11-2 and TRBJ2-3, is EAGVAQSPRYKIIEKRQSVAFWCNPISGHATLYWYQQILGQGPKLLIQFQNNGVVDDSQLPKDRFSAERLKGVDSTLKIQPAKLEDSAVYLCASSLDRKSTDTQYFGPGTRLTVL.